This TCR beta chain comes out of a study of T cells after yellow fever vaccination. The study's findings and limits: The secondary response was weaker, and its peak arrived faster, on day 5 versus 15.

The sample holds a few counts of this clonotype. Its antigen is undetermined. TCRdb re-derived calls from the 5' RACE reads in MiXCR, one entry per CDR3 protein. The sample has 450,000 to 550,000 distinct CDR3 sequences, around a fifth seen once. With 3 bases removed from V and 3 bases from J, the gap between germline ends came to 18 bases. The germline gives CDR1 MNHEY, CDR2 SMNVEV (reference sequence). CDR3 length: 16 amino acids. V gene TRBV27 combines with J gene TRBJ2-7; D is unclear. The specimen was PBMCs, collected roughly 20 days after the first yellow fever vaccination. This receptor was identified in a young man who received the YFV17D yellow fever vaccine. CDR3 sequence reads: CASSFWSEERGYEQYF. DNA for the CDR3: TGTGCCAGCAGTTTCTGGAGTGAGGAGAGAGGCTACGAGCAGTACTTC.